This T cell receptor beta chain was found in a study of blood T cell repertoires in COVID-19. Study details: Sample material is recorded as cDNA or gDNA derived from T cells, B-cell-depleted T cells, or PBMCs.

CDR1 and CDR2 from the germline V gene are MNHEY and SVGAGI. CDR3 length: 15 amino acids. Trimming at V came to 8 bases and at J to 6 bases, leaving 10 bases not matched to a gene. Recruitment covered over 20 US areas and drew participants whose ages spanned about 18 to 90 years. What the recovered Cohort 3 donors had was two negative PCRs, clearance, or symptom resolution. Assay used: immunoSEQ multiplex PCR; TCRdb lists only in-frame clones, some missing. The sample records 250,000 to 300,000 clones, approximately 88% being singletons. The source of this sequence is a middle-aged woman who had recovered from COVID-19. V and J are TRBV6-5 and TRBJ1-6, with 7 bases lining up with TRBD1. The specimen sequenced was PBMCs or T cells enriched from blood (not recorded which). The CDR3 DNA reads TGTGCCAGCTGGTTTCAGGGGGGCGGTAATTCACCCCTCCACTTT. It codes for CASWFQGGGNSPLHF.